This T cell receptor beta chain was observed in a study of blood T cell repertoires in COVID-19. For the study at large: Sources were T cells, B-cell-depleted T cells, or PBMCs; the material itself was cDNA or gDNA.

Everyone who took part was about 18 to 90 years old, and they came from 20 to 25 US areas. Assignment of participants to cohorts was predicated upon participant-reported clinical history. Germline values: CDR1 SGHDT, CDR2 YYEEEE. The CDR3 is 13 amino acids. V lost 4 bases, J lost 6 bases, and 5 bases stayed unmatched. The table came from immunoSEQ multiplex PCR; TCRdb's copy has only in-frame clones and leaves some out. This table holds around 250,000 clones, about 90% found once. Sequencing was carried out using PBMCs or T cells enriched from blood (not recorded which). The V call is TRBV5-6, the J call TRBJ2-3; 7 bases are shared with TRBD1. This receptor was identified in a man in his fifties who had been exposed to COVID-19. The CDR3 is CASSRTGVDTQYF. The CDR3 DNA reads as TGTGCCAGCAGCCGAACAGGGGTGGATACGCAGTATTTT.